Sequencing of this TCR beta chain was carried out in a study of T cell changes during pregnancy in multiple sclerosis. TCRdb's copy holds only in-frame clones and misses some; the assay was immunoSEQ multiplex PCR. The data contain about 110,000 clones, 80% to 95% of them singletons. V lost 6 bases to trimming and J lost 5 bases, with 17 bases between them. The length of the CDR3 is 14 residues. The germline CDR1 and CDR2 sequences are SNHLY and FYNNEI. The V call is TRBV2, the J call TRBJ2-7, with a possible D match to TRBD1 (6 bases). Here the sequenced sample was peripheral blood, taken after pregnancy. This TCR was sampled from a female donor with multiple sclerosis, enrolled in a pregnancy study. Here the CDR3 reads CASRGNRESNEQYF. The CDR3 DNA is TGTGCCAGCAGGGGGAACAGGGAGTCGAACGAGCAGTACTTC.